The 5 T cell receptor beta chains presented below share a single source sample, sequenced in a study of T-cell reconstitution after alpha-beta-depleted transplantation in children. Library preparation (for TCRbeta) was performed with unique molecular identifiers. In TCRdb, the PCR reads were re-called with MiXCR into one record per CDR3 protein. The profile shows approximately 130,000 distinct CDR3 sequences, about a tenth of them singletons. The starting material was PBMCs, mostly from graft donor cells, obtained 180 days after TCRalphabeta/CD19-depleted stem cell transplant. The receptors were sampled from a girl less than two years old who had a stem cell transplant for combined immunodeficiency, so the T cells may come from the graft donor.

V is TRBV7-9 and J is TRBJ2-7; a possible D gene is TRBD2 (6 bases). The CDR3 extends over 15 amino acids. V lost 1 base and J 1 base, leaving 11 bases between the germline ends. Per the germline V gene, CDR1 is SEHNR and CDR2 is FQNEAQ (reference sequence). The CDR3 DNA reads TGTGCCAGCAGCTTAGGCCAGGCGGGATCCTACGAGCAGTACTTC. This sequence encodes CASSLGQAGSYEQYF.

This clonotype turned up a few times. The V call is TRBV12-3 or TRBV12-4, the J call TRBJ2-7; D is possibly TRBD1 (5 bases). Trimming cost V 3 bases and J 9 bases, with 12 bases left between them. The CDR3 length is 12 residues. CDR3 protein: CASSFSTERQYF. For the CDR3, the DNA is TGTGCCAGCAGTTTTTCGACAGAGAGGCAGTACTTC.

This clonotype was detected ten times or more. The V gene is TRBV5-1, the J gene TRBJ2-7; tentatively, D is TRBD2 (6 bases). Germline V gene data show CDR1 as SGHRS and CDR2 as YFSETQ. The CDR3 runs 12 residues. The germline V and J ends were trimmed by 0 bases and 6 bases, with 7 bases remaining between them. CDR3 sequence: CASSLVGGEQYF. CDR3 in DNA: TGCGCCAGCAGCTTGGTCGGGGGCGAGCAGTACTTC.

The genes are TRBV3-1 and TRBJ2-3; TRBD2 aligns across 10 bases. Germline-derived CDR1 and CDR2 are LGHDT and YNNKEL (reference sequence). This CDR3 region has 16 residues. V lost 4 bases to trimming and J lost 2 bases; unmatched junction nucleotides: 6. The CDR3, as DNA: TGTGCCAGCAGCCGGGGGACTAGCGCTTTCACAGATACGCAGTATTTT. It translates to CASSRGTSAFTDTQYF.

This clonotype was seen a few times. The CDR3 DNA reads TGCGCCAGCAACTTAGCGGGAGTAGGGGACAATGAGCAGTTCTTC. Protein product: CASNLAGVGDNEQFF. The chain has TRBV5-1 and TRBJ2-1, with 9 bases aligning to TRBD2. The germline CDR1 and CDR2 sequences are SGHRS and YFSETQ. J lost 5 bases, V lost 6 bases, and 9 bases had no gene match. The CDR3 extends over 15 amino acids. The full variable domain, rest sourced from reference TRBV5-1 and TRBJ2-1, is KAGVTQTPRYLIKTRGQQVTLSCSPISGHRSVSWYQQTPGQGLQFLFEYFSETQRNKGNFPGRFSGRQFSNSRSEMNVSTLELGDSALYLCASNLAGVGDNEQFFGPGTRLTVL.